This TCR beta chain originates from a study of shared clonotypes between healthy human individuals. Genomic DNA of each subset was evenly split across several immunoSEQ plates. Assay: immunoSEQ multiplex PCR; the TCRdb copy retains only in-frame clones and omits some. The table includes fewer than 600,000 clones, about 80% detected once. The source is a woman between 40 and 55 years old in good health. Some clones in this sample may be carry-over from other donors' samples. Sequencing was carried out using PBMCs.

The CDR3 spells CASSLGGRTSGVVQETQYF. CDR3 nucleotide sequence: TGTGCCAGCAGCTTAGGTGGGCGGACTAGCGGGGTTGTCCAAGAGACCCAGTACTTC. V usage is TRBV7-3 and J usage is TRBJ2-5; 12 bases line up with TRBD2. CDR1 and CDR2 from the germline V gene are SGHTA and FQGTGA. Unmatched junction bases numbered 11, after V lost 2 bases and J lost 1 base. CDR3 size: 19 residues.